This T cell receptor (beta chain) comes out of a study of T-cell reconstitution after alpha-beta-depleted transplantation in children. The study's findings and limits: T-cell counts and diversity at one year post-transplant came mainly from newly produced T cells. Certain patients had high TCRbeta diversity at day 60, and it came from recipient T cells and thymic progenitors that survived. Reportedly, only several hundred clones from non-depleted graft cells drove alpha-beta T-cell counts at about two months.

This clonotype has just a few counts. Its antigen is unidentified. With V trimmed by 8 bases and J by 3 bases, 13 bases remained unmatched. The CDR3 consists of 19 residues. Germline V gene data show CDR1 as SGHVS and CDR2 as FQNEAQ. Preparation of the TCRbeta library used unique molecular identifiers. TCRdb redid the calling of the PCR reads with MiXCR, one entry per CDR3 protein. The sample records approximately 82,000 distinct CDR3 sequences, around 16% being singletons. This chain uses TRBV7-8 with TRBJ2-1, with 16 bases lining up with TRBD2. The origin of this receptor is a male patient aged 2-15 years who had a stem cell transplant for acute lymphoblastic leukemia, so the T cells may come from the graft donor. Sequenced here: PBMCs, mostly from graft donor cells, sampled 180 days after TCRalphabeta/CD19-depleted stem cell transplant. The DNA of the CDR3 is TGTGCCAGCCTCAAAGCGGGACTAGCGGGGGGGCGGAACTACAATGAGCAGTTCTTC. It specifies CASLKAGLAGGRNYNEQFF.